This T cell receptor beta chain was identified in a study of blood T cell repertoires in COVID-19. Here immunoSEQ multiplex PCR was the method, and the copy in TCRdb shows in-frame clones only, minus some. The table has approximately 270,000 clones, 70% to 90% seen once. The CDR3 loop spans 14 amino acids. Trimming stripped 9 bases from V and 0 bases from J, with 9 bases between. Germline-derived CDR1 and CDR2 are LNHDA and SQIVND (reference sequence). The specimen was peripheral blood. The clonotype was recovered from a man older than 75 with acute or convalescent COVID-19. J is TRBJ1-6 and V is TRBV19; D is ambiguous. CDR3 loop: CASRLSSYNSPLHF. The CDR3 DNA sequence: TGTGCCAGCAGGTTGAGCTCCTATAATTCACCCCTCCACTTT.